The entry that follows covers one T cell receptor (beta chain) sequence. V lost 8 bases and J 5 bases, leaving 13 bases between the germline ends. Germline V lookup: CDR1 ENHRY, CDR2 SYGVKD. This CDR3 has 13 amino acids. The sample comes from a study of T cell responses to AZD1222 COVID-19 vaccine. TCRdb's copy holds only in-frame clones and misses some; the assay was immunoSEQ multiplex PCR. The sample yields around 140,000 clones, 90% to 95% seen once. The source is an adult in good health. Sequenced material: peripheral blood, taken on day 0 of AZD1222 vaccination. This chain connects TRBV10-3 to TRBJ2-1; maybe TRBD2 (7 bases). The CDR3 sequence: CAIGQRDNNEQFF. DNA for the CDR3: TGTGCCATCGGGCAGCGGGACAACAATGAGCAGTTCTTC.